The 10 T cell receptor beta chains in this list originate from one sample, sequenced in a study of OX40 agonist ivuxolimab in advanced cancers. The protocol was immunoSEQ multiplex PCR, while the TCRdb copy is restricted to in-frame clones and leaves out a portion. The table lists 75,000 to 80,000 clones, about 93% of them singletons. Specimen: CD4+ or CD8+ T cells sorted from blood, collected in a trial of the OX40 agonist ivuxolimab. The receptors originated from an adult with an advanced solid tumor such as melanoma, head and neck, liver or kidney cancer.

V gene TRBV7-8 combines with J gene TRBJ1-1; 8 nucleotides align to TRBD1. This CDR3 comprises 14 residues. V lost 7 bases and J lost 4; bases outside the gene matches: 8. Germline V gene lookup returns CDR1 SGHVS and CDR2 FQNEAQ. The CDR3 here is CASKRTGPGTEAFF. The CDR3 coding sequence is TGTGCCAGCAAACGGACAGGGCCGGGCACTGAAGCTTTCTTT.

This rearrangement joins TRBV4-2 to TRBJ2-2; D is possibly TRBD1 (7 bases). CDR1 is LGHNA and CDR2 is YNFKEQ in the germline V gene. This CDR3 spans 15 amino acids. V was clipped by 4 bases and J by 6 bases, with 15 bases between them. CDR3 nucleotide sequence: TGTGCCAGCAGCCTCCCACGGGGGACAGCCGGGGAGCTGTTTTTT. It specifies CASSLPRGTAGELFF.

The chain links TRBV27 to TRBJ2-2; D may be TRBD2 (5 bases). The CDR3 extends over 15 amino acids. Trimming cost V 2 bases and J 3 bases, with 10 bases left between them. Per the germline V gene, CDR1 is MNHEY and CDR2 is SMNVEV (reference sequence). The chain's CDR3 is CASSLEGTYTGELFF. The CDR3 DNA is TGTGCCAGCAGTTTAGAGGGCACTTACACCGGGGAGCTGTTTTTT.

This clone was seen once. The gene calls are TRBV6-5 and TRBJ2-3; 7 bases map to TRBD2. The CDR3 spans 15 residues. The trim removed 5 bases at V and 3 bases at J, leaving 8 bases unmatched. Germline lookup yields CDR1 MNHEY and CDR2 SVGAGI. The CDR3 DNA reads TGTGCCAGCAGTAAGATGGCGGGAGTGACAGATACGCAGTATTTT. Residues: CASSKMAGVTDTQYF.

The chain has TRBV9 and TRBJ2-5, with 10 bases identical to TRBD2. V shed 3 bases, J shed 0 bases, and the junction held 2 bases outside the gene matches. The CDR3 totals 15 residues. The germline V gene has CDR1 SGDLS and CDR2 YYNGEE. Here the CDR3 reads CASSGGLAYQETQYF. CDR3 sequence (DNA): TGTGCCAGCAGCGGGGGACTAGCGTACCAAGAGACCCAGTACTTC.

The V gene is TRBV7-6, the J gene TRBJ2-2, with no clear D. Trimming removed 3 bases from V and 1 base from J, with 12 bases in between. The CDR3 consists of 16 residues. The germline V gene encodes CDR1 SGHVS and CDR2 FNYEAQ. This CDR3 reads CASSFPWGRNTGELFF. DNA for the CDR3: TGTGCCAGCAGCTTCCCATGGGGTCGGAACACCGGGGAGCTGTTTTTT.

This sequence joins TRBV5-4 and TRBJ1-3, with TRBD1 identical over 10 bases. The junction had 5 bases not matched to a gene; V was cut back by 4 bases and J by 4 bases. This CDR3 is built from 15 residues. The germline gives CDR1 SGHNT, CDR2 YYREEE (reference sequence). CDR3 residues: CASSPDRGRGNTIYF. The CDR3 DNA is TGTGCCAGCAGCCCGGACAGGGGGAGAGGAAACACCATATATTTT. Combining the CDR3 with reference TRBV5-4 and TRBJ1-3 gives the whole variable domain ETGVTQSPTHLIKTRGQQVTLRCSSQSGHNTVSWYQQALGQGPQFIFQYYREEENGRGNFPPRFSGLQFPNYSSELNVNALELDDSALYLCASSPDRGRGNTIYFGEGSWLTVV.

The chain carries TRBV19 and TRBJ1-6, with 12 bases identical to TRBD1. CDR1 LNHDA and CDR2 SQIVND come from the germline V gene (reference sequence). V lost 6 bases, J lost 7 bases, and 4 bases stayed unmatched. The CDR3 is 15 amino acids. CDR3 DNA sequence: TGTGCCAGTAGGGGACAGGGGGCAGGGAATTCACCCCTCCACTTT. Amino acid sequence: CASRGQGAGNSPLHF.

The chain joins TRBV5-1 to TRBJ2-7, with 11 bases that match TRBD1. CDR3 length equals 15 residues. The germline CDR1 and CDR2 sequences are SGHRS and YFSETQ. Germline trimming cut 3 bases from V and 5 bases from J; bases unmatched to any gene: 7. CDR3 region: CASSWTGGELNEQYF. Here the CDR3 DNA reads TGCGCCAGCAGCTGGACAGGGGGCGAGCTTAACGAGCAGTACTTC.

The rearrangement joins TRBV7-3 to TRBJ2-1; a weak D match, TRBD2 (5 bases). The CDR3 covers 15 residues. Germline V gene lookup returns CDR1 SGHTA and CDR2 FQGTGA. Trimming pared 4 bases from V and 4 bases from J, leaving 14 bases between. Written as DNA, the CDR3 is TGTGCCAGCAGCTATTTAGTGGGAGCTTACAATGAGCAGTTCTTC. Its protein is CASSYLVGAYNEQFF.